These 27 T cell receptor beta chains came from one sample sequenced in a study of T cells in tuberculosis. TCRdb's copy holds only in-frame clones and misses some; the assay was immunoSEQ multiplex PCR. Altogether under 25,000 clones are present, around 97% being singletons, with the ten largest covering 6.2%. The specimen sequenced was PBMCs. Source of these receptors: a donor aged 10-29 years with latent tuberculosis or without tuberculosis infection.

V is TRBV4-1 and J is TRBJ1-2; D unclear. Germline V CDR1 and CDR2: MGHRA, YSYEKL. V was clipped by 0 bases and J by 0 bases, with 11 bases between them. The CDR3 loop spans 16 amino acids. This chain's CDR3 is CASSQDPHGANYGYTF. In DNA form, the CDR3 reads TGCGCCAGCAGCCAAGATCCACACGGAGCTAACTATGGCTACACCTTC.

The chain uses TRBV15 and TRBJ1-1, with D perhaps TRBD1 (6 bases). Per the germline V gene, CDR1 is LNHNV and CDR2 is YYDKDF (reference sequence). The CDR3 runs to 14 residues. Trimming left V 5 bases short and J 2 bases short, with 12 bases between. The CDR3 region is CATSGGAGNTEAFF. CDR3 in DNA: TGTGCCACCAGCGGGGGGGCTGGCAACACTGAAGCTTTCTTT. Supplemented by reference TRBV15 and TRBJ1-1, the full variable domain reads DAMVIQNPRYQVTQFGKPVTLSCSQTLNHNVMYWYQQKSSQAPKLLFHYYDKDFNNEADTPDNFQSRRPNTSFCFLDIRSPGLGDTAMYLCATSGGAGNTEAFFGQGTRLTVV.

The rearrangement joins TRBV29-1 to TRBJ1-2; D gene uncertain. From germline, CDR1 is SQVTM and CDR2 ANQGSEA. V was cut by 5 bases and J by 3 bases, with 7 bases left in between. This CDR3 region has 11 residues. The CDR3 sequence: CSVFLDYGYTF. The CDR3 nucleotides read TGCAGCGTTTTCCTAGACTATGGCTACACCTTC.

V and J are TRBV6-6 and TRBJ1-1; D gene uncertain. The CDR3 has 13 residues. The germline CDR1 and CDR2 sequences are MNHNY and SVGAGI (reference sequence). With 7 bases removed from V and 5 bases from J, the gap between germline ends came to 14 bases. CDR3 in DNA: TGTGCCAGCAACCACGGGTCCGTTACTGAAGCTTTCTTT. Translation gives CASNHGSVTEAFF.

There are a few counts of this clone. The chain combines TRBV5-6 with TRBJ2-3; D is ambiguous. Trimming took off 4 bases at V and 3 bases at J, with 6 bases between the two ends. The CDR3 sequence is 12 residues long. CDR1 is SGHDT, CDR2 YYEEEE, per germline. The CDR3 loop reads CASSPGTDTQYF. The CDR3 region has the DNA TGTGCCAGCAGCCCCGGGACAGATACGCAGTATTTT.

This clone was counted a few times. This chain links TRBV29-1 with TRBJ2-7; 10 nucleotides line up with TRBD1. The CDR3 loop spans 15 amino acids. J was trimmed by 2 bases and V by 0 bases; bases with no gene match: 4. Germline V gene sequence: CDR1 SQVTM, CDR2 ANQGSEA. The DNA of the CDR3 is TGCAGCGTTGAAGACCGGGACAGGGGCACCTACGAGCAGTACTTC. It specifies CSVEDRDRGTYEQYF.

The chain recombines TRBV30 with TRBJ1-1; D uncertain. Germline V gene sequence: CDR1 GTSNPN, CDR2 SVGIG (reference sequence). V lost 2 bases, J lost 1 base, and 11 bases lay in between. The CDR3 sequence is 14 residues long. Here the CDR3 reads CAWSSDMRNTEAFF. The CDR3 coding sequence is TGTGCCTGGAGTTCTGACATGAGGAACACTGAAGCTTTCTTT.

The V call is TRBV30, the J call TRBJ2-3; maybe TRBD1 (5 bases). Trimming took off 0 bases at V and 4 bases at J, with 14 bases between the two ends. CDR3 length equals 15 residues. Germline CDR1 reads GTSNPN; CDR2 reads SVGIG (reference sequence). The CDR3 DNA is TGTGCCTGGAGTGTGTGGGGCTATCTTCCAGATACGCAGTATTTT. Residues: CAWSVWGYLPDTQYF.

This clone was seen only once. The chain recombines TRBV6-1 with TRBJ2-5, with D tentatively TRBD2 (5 bases). Trimming cost V 2 bases and J 5 bases, with 12 bases left between them. The CDR3 extends over 14 amino acids. The germline CDR1 and CDR2 sequences are MNHNS and SASEGT. CDR3 in DNA: TGTGCCAGCAGTGAACCGGGGATATCGGAGACCCAGTACTTC. This encodes CASSEPGISETQYF.

The table lists this clone with a count of one. The J gene is TRBJ2-5, the V gene TRBV7-3; tentatively, D is TRBD2 (5 bases). V was shortened by 1 base and J by 2 bases, with 5 bases between the two germline ends. CDR3 size: 13 residues. Germline V gene lookup returns CDR1 SGHTA and CDR2 FQGTGA. CDR3 sequence reads: CASSLSGQETQYF. In DNA, the CDR3 is TGTGCCAGCAGCTTAAGCGGGCAAGAGACCCAGTACTTC.

The chain combines TRBV10-1 with TRBJ1-2, with 8 nucleotides matching TRBD1. J gave up 4 bases and V 2 bases, and 12 bases lay outside the gene matches. Germline values: CDR1 WNHNN, CDR2 SYGVQD (reference sequence). The CDR3 is made up of 17 amino acids. The CDR3 loop reads CASSEGQGASLVYGYTF. The CDR3 DNA reads TGCGCCAGCAGTGAGGGTCAGGGGGCTAGTCTAGTCTATGGCTACACCTTC.

CDR3 in DNA: TGTGCCAGCAGTGAAAAGGCAGAACTAAATTTCTATGGCTACACCTTC. The encoded protein is CASSEKAELNFYGYTF. This chain links TRBV2 with TRBJ1-2; no reliable D call. The CDR3 spans 16 residues. The germline V gene encodes CDR1 SNHLY and CDR2 FYNNEI. With 2 bases removed from V and 4 bases from J, the gap between germline ends came to 17 bases.

This clone has a single count. The chain links TRBV6-5 to TRBJ1-2; TRBD1 might be the D (5 bases). The CDR3 is 15 residues long. Trimming removed 6 bases at V and 8 bases at J, with 22 bases between. Germline values: CDR1 MNHEY, CDR2 SVGAGI. The DNA for the CDR3 is TGTGCCAGCAGCCGAGACCCCCCGGGGGGAGAGGGCTACACCTTC. Encoded protein: CASSRDPPGGEGYTF.

This chain joins TRBV11-2 and TRBJ2-7; 8 bases agree with TRBD1. Germline values: CDR1 SGHAT, CDR2 FQNNGV. The ends lost 2 bases at V and 3 bases at J; junction bases unmatched: 6. The CDR3 runs 15 residues. CDR3 nucleotide sequence: TGTGCCAGCAGCTTATATTGGGACAGGAACTACGAGCAGTACTTC. It encodes CASSLYWDRNYEQYF.

V gene TRBV4-3 combines with J gene TRBJ1-5, with D possibly matching TRBD1 (5 bases). Per the germline V gene, CDR1 is LGHNA and CDR2 is YSLEER. The CDR3 runs to 15 residues. V was clipped by 0 bases and J by 2 bases, with 8 bases between them. As DNA, the CDR3 is TGCGCCAGCAGCCAAGATAAAGGGGGCAATCAGCCCCAGCATTTT. As protein: CASSQDKGGNQPQHF.

This clone appeared a single time. This chain links TRBV6-1 with TRBJ1-1; 9 nucleotides align to TRBD1. CDR1 is MNHNS, CDR2 SASEGT, per germline. Germline trimming cut 5 bases from V and 10 bases from J; bases unmatched to any gene: 5. The CDR3 has 12 amino acids. DNA for the CDR3: TGTGCCAGCAGTACAGGGGGCGTCGGAGCTTTCTTT. It is translated as CASSTGGVGAFF.

In the case of this clone: A junction end diverges from the germline sequence, so it may reflect a read error. This sequence joins TRBV27 and TRBJ2-5, with D unresolved. Germline CDR1 is MNHEY and CDR2 is SMNVEV (reference sequence). This CDR3 has 10 residues. CDR3 coding DNA: TGTGCCAGCGGTTTGAGGACCCAGTACTTC. It translates to CASGLRTQYF.

The chain combines TRBV6-1 with TRBJ2-5, with D possibly TRBD2 on 5 matching bases. Trimming cost V 5 bases and J 7 bases, with 14 bases left between them. The CDR3 covers 13 residues. Germline loops: CDR1 MNHNS, CDR2 SASEGT. The CDR3 DNA sequence: TGTGCCAGCAGTCCTTCTAGCATTGTGACCCAGTACTTC. It is translated as CASSPSSIVTQYF.

The chain recombines TRBV29-1 with TRBJ2-1; perhaps TRBD1 as D (5 bases). The V gene's germline CDR1 is SQVTM and CDR2 ANQGSEA. CDR3 length: 12 residues. The V end was cut by 7 bases, the J end by 8 bases, with 15 bases between. The CDR3 DNA reads as TGCAGCGGTGGGTCAGGGTTGGATGAGCAGTTCTTC. It is translated as CSGGSGLDEQFF.

In DNA form, the CDR3 reads TGTGCCAGTAGTATTCTCCCCGCGTTCGGGACAGGGGCGAGTGAAAAACTGTTTTTT. Protein sequence: CASSILPAFGTGASEKLFF. This sequence joins TRBV19 and TRBJ1-4; TRBD1 aligns across 10 bases. The germline V gene encodes CDR1 LNHDA and CDR2 SQIVND (reference sequence). Trimming removed 3 bases from V and 7 bases from J; junction bases left unmatched: 17. CDR3 length: 19 amino acids.

The chain is built from TRBV29-1 and TRBJ1-1; TRBD1 is a possible D gene (6 bases). Germline V gene sequence: CDR1 SQVTM, CDR2 ANQGSEA. Deletions cut 6 bases from V and 0 bases from J, with 14 bases between. This CDR3 region has 14 residues. The CDR3 DNA reads TGCAGCGTCCCGACAGGAATAATGAACACTGAAGCTTTCTTT. Amino acid sequence: CSVPTGIMNTEAFF.

CDR3 sequence reads: CASSYLAGGTDTQYF. In DNA, the CDR3 is TGTGCCAGCAGCTACCTAGCGGGAGGCACAGATACGCAGTATTTT. J is TRBJ2-3 and V is TRBV6-5; TRBD2 aligns across 10 bases. This CDR3 region has 15 residues. Germline CDR1 MNHEY, CDR2 SVGAGI. V dropped 6 bases and J dropped 1; count of bases not matched to a gene: 4.

This chain uses TRBV7-2 with TRBJ2-1, with D possibly TRBD1 on 5 matching bases. Germline V CDR1 and CDR2: SGHTA, FQGNSA. Between the trimmed V and J ends, which lost 5 bases and 8 bases, there was a span of 10 bases. The CDR3 runs to 12 residues. Here the CDR3 reads CASSPTGHEQFF. The CDR3 DNA is TGTGCCAGCAGCCCAACAGGTCATGAGCAGTTCTTC.

The J gene is TRBJ2-7, the V gene TRBV2; D might be TRBD1 (5 bases). Trimming removed 6 bases at V and 5 bases at J, with 11 bases between. The germline CDR1 and CDR2 sequences are SNHLY and FYNNEI. This CDR3 region has 12 residues. The chain's CDR3 is CASRLQEDEQYF. For the CDR3, the DNA is TGTGCCAGCAGGCTACAGGAAGACGAGCAGTACTTC.

DNA of the CDR3: TGCGCCAGCAGCCAAGATGCGGGACAGCCGTACGAGCAGTACTTC. Protein product: CASSQDAGQPYEQYF. V gene TRBV4-3 combines with J gene TRBJ2-7; weak D call: TRBD1 (7 bases). CDR3 length: 15 amino acids. Germline assignment: CDR1 LGHNA and CDR2 YSLEER. V lost 0 bases and J 4 bases, leaving 13 bases between the germline ends.

The rearrangement joins TRBV28 to TRBJ2-5; D is unresolved. CDR3 length equals 15 residues. The germline V gene encodes CDR1 MDHEN and CDR2 SYDVKM. Trimming pared 3 bases from V and 2 bases from J, leaving 13 bases between. CDR3 bases: TGTGCCAGCAGTTTTTACGCTGTGGCTCAAGAGACCCAGTACTTC. As protein: CASSFYAVAQETQYF.

The chain recombines TRBV5-4 with TRBJ2-7; 9 nucleotides match TRBD2. CDR3 length: 16 residues. Germline CDR1 SGHNT, CDR2 YYREEE (reference sequence). Losses at the gene ends were 6 bases for V and 3 bases for J; bases not matched to a gene: 13. As DNA, the CDR3 is TGTGCCAGCACCAAGGGCTGGGCTAGCGGGAACTACGAGCAGTACTTC. This translates into CASTKGWASGNYEQYF.